This section outlines one T cell receptor (beta chain) sequence together with its context. Conversion of TCR transcripts into cDNA relied on 5'RACE template switching, which added a universal primer site and UMIs. TCRdb analysed the 5' RACE reads with MiXCR anew, one entry per CDR3 protein. Of 600,000 to 750,000 distinct CDR3 sequences in the sample, roughly an eighth were seen once. This CDR3 region has 15 residues. The V end was cut by 7 bases, the J end by 2 bases, with 15 bases between. Germline V gene data show CDR1 as LNHNV and CDR2 as YYDKDF (reference sequence). This entry is derived from a study of T cells after yellow fever vaccination.

This TCR came from a man younger than 45 who received the YFV17D yellow fever vaccine. The source material was PBMCs, sampled on the day of the yellow fever booster vaccination. The J gene is TRBJ2-1, the V gene TRBV15, with D maybe TRBD2 (5 bases). In DNA form, the CDR3 reads TGTGCCACCACGAGCGGTCTTGGCCCCTACAATGAGCAGTTCTTC. Amino acid sequence: CATTSGLGPYNEQFF.